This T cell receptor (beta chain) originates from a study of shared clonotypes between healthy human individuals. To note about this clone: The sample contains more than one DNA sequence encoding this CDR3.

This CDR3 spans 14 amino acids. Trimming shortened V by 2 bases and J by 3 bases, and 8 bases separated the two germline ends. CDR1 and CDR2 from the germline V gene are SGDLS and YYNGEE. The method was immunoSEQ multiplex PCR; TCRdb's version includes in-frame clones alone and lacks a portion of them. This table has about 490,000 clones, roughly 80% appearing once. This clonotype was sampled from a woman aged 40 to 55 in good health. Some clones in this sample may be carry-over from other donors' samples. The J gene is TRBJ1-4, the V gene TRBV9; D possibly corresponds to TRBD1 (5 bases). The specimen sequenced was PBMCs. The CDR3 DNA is TGTGCCAGCAGCGTTGGGGGGGCTAATGAAAAACTGTTTTTT. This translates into CASSVGGANEKLFF.